The T cell receptor beta chain under discussion was sequenced for a study of blood T cell repertoires in COVID-19. Germline CDR1 reads LGHNA; CDR2 reads YSLEER. CDR3 length equals 15 residues. The trim removed 0 bases at V and 9 bases at J, leaving 10 bases unmatched. Assay: immunoSEQ multiplex PCR; the TCRdb copy retains only in-frame clones and omits some. Of under 150,000 clones detected, approximately 90% appear once; the ten largest clones hold approximately 4.3%. The source of this sequence is a woman between 45 and 60 years old with acute or convalescent COVID-19. The source material was peripheral blood. The chain combines TRBV4-3 with TRBJ1-1, with 7 bases fitting TRBD1. DNA for the CDR3: TGCGCCAGCAGCCAAGAATTTTCGGGACAGCAAAAAGCTTTCTTT. Residues: CASSQEFSGQQKAFF.